The rows below give T cell receptor beta chains drawn from one sample of a study of CD8+CD57+ T cells in acquired aplastic anemia. TCRdb re-derived calls from the reads in MiXCR, one entry per CDR3 protein. The sample includes 110,000 or so distinct CDR3 sequences, approximately 49% of them seen just once. Sample: sorted CD4+, CD8+, or CD8+CD57+ T cells (not recorded which) from PBMCs. The receptors originated from a human donor in good health, serving as a control. The CDR3 runs from the conserved cysteine through the conserved F or W. Fields, in order: D gene, J gene, clone size, V gene, CDR3 DNA, CDR3 protein. D genes are given only for firm matches. Not all rows give a size; the values are once, few, many and, for expanded clones, a class.

>-|TRBJ1-2|-|TRBV10-3
TGTGCCATCAGTGAGTCTACCTTCCGGACCGGGGTTGGGGGCTACACCTTC
CAISESTFRTGVGGYTF
>-|TRBJ1-6|-|TRBV25-1
TGTGCCAGCAGTCTTGGACACCTAAATTCACCCCTCCACTTT
CASSLGHLNSPLHF
>-|TRBJ1-6|-|TRBV2
TGTGCCAGCAGTCCCCAGTACTATGGAGCCCACTATAATTCACCCCTCCACTTT
CASSPQYYGAHYNSPLHF
>TRBD1|TRBJ2-2|-|TRBV19
TGTGCCAGTATCGGCAGGGGGCTCGGGGAGCTGTTTTTT
CASIGRGLGELFF
>TRBD1|TRBJ2-7|many|TRBV20-1
TGCAGTGCCTCCGGACAGGAAGGATACGAGCAGTACTTC
CSASGQEGYEQYF
>TRBD2|TRBJ2-5|-|TRBV20-1
TGCAGTGCTAGAGATCCGCGGGAGGACCAGCCCCAGTACTTC
CSARDPREDQPQYF
>TRBD1|TRBJ1-1|-|TRBV10-3
TGTGCCATCAGTGAGTCAGTCAGGGGGGAAGCTTTCTTT
CAISESVRGEAFF
>-|TRBJ2-5|many|TRBV5-1
TGCGCCAGCAGCTTGGGCGGGGAACCCCAAGAGACCCAGTACTTC
CASSLGGEPQETQYF
>-|TRBJ1-6|-|TRBV7-2
TGTGCCAGCAGCTTAAACAGCGGTGGCAATTCACCCCTCCACTTT
CASSLNSGGNSPLHF
>-|TRBJ2-5|-|TRBV5-4
TGTGCCAGCAGCCAAGGGGGAGTAGGCCAGTACTTC
CASSQGGVGQYF
>TRBD1|TRBJ2-1|-|TRBV7-7
TGTGCTAGAGACAGGGTTAACTACAATGAGCAGTTCTTC
CARDRVNYNEQFF
>-|TRBJ2-2|once|TRBV7-9
TGTGCCAGCAGCTCAGGGCGCAGGGAGCTGTTTTTT
CASSSGRRELFF
>-|TRBJ1-3|-|TRBV29-1
TGCAGCGTTGGAGACTCTGGAAACACCATATATTTT
CSVGDSGNTIYF
>TRBD2|TRBJ2-7|-|TRBV9
TGTGCCAGCAGCCCCCTGGGCGGGGGGGACGAGCAGTACTTC
CASSPLGGGDEQYF
>-|TRBJ1-1|many|TRBV20-1
TGCAGTGCTAGAGATGCAGGGCCGGGAACTGAAGCTTTCTTT
CSARDAGPGTEAFF
>-|TRBJ1-1|many|TRBV7-2
TGTGCCAGCAGCTTAGATGGTCCAGGGAGGTACACTGAAGCTTTCTTT
CASSLDGPGRYTEAFF
>TRBD2|TRBJ2-7|medium-sized|TRBV20-1
TGCAGTGCTGGACTTGGGACTAGCGGGGTCTACGAGCAGTACTTC
CSAGLGTSGVYEQYF
>-|TRBJ1-1|-|TRBV25-1
TGTGCCAGCAGCGTTACAGGGACTCCGAGGGCTGAAGCTTTCTTT
CASSVTGTPRAEAFF
>TRBD1|TRBJ1-2|-|TRBV5-1
TGCGCCAGCAGCACCCAGACAGGGTCGGACTATGGCTACACCTTC
CASSTQTGSDYGYTF
>TRBD1|TRBJ1-1|-|TRBV7-2
TGTGCCAGCAGCTTGATACAGGGGGGGAACACTGAAGCTTTCTTT
CASSLIQGGNTEAFF
>TRBD1|TRBJ2-7|-|TRBV5-1
TGCGCCAGCAGCTTGGTAGCAGGGGGCCCTGGGCAGTACTTC
CASSLVAGGPGQYF
>TRBD1|TRBJ2-2|-|TRBV7-9
TGTGCCAGCAGCGTAGGACAGGGGTTCACCAGGGAGCTGTTTTTT
CASSVGQGFTRELFF
>-|TRBJ1-6|many|TRBV6-1
TGTGCCAGCACCGGGTGTTTGGGGACGGGGGATAATTCACCCCTCCACTTT
CASTGCLGTGDNSPLHF
>TRBD1|TRBJ1-1|-|TRBV29-1
TGCAGCGTTGACGGGACAGGGGGCACTGAAGCTTTCTTT
CSVDGTGGTEAFF
>-|TRBJ1-5|-|TRBV24-1
TGTGCCACCAGTGATGGTAATCAGCCCCAGCATTTT
CATSDGNQPQHF
>-|TRBJ1-1|-|TRBV7-6
TGTGCCAGCAGCGCTGCGACAGGAATGAACACTGAAGCTTTCTTT
CASSAATGMNTEAFF
>-|TRBJ2-7|many|TRBV5-6
TGTGCCAGCAGCCTCCCCTCTTTGGGGGAGCAGTACTTC
CASSLPSLGEQYF
>TRBD1|TRBJ1-1|-|TRBV20-1
TGCAGTGCCCCTTTGATCGGGGACAGGGAAGCTTTCTTT
CSAPLIGDREAFF
>TRBD1|TRBJ2-5|-|TRBV19
TGTGCCAGTAGTATCATAGGGGGCTCAGAGACCCAGTACTTC
CASSIIGGSETQYF
>-|TRBJ2-6|-|TRBV19
TGTGCCAGTAGCCGGACAGCTTTGGGGGCCAACGTCCTGACTTTC
CASSRTALGANVLTF
>-|TRBJ2-5|-|TRBV20-1
TGCAGTGCTAGGTTCATCCAAGAGACCCAGTACTTC
CSARFIQETQYF
>-|TRBJ1-1|many|TRBV4-1
TGCGCCAGCAGCCACCTTGACCCCCCCACTGAAGCTTTCTTT
CASSHLDPPTEAFF
>TRBD1|TRBJ1-3|-|TRBV5-1
TGCGCCAGCAGCCTTGACAGGGTGGCTGGAAACACCATATATTTT
CASSLDRVAGNTIYF
>-|TRBJ2-5|-|TRBV7-9
TGTGCCAGCAGCCCAGCCCAGGGGACCCAGTACTTC
CASSPAQGTQYF
>-|TRBJ2-4|-|TRBV10-3
TGTGCCAGCAGTGAAAGAACTATAGCCAAAAACATTCAGTACTTC
CASSERTIAKNIQYF
>TRBD2|TRBJ2-3|many|TRBV6-5
TGTGCCAGCAGTACTCTAGCGGCCATCGGAGATACGCAGTATTTT
CASSTLAAIGDTQYF
>-|TRBJ2-1|-|TRBV11-1
TGTGCCAGCAGCTTTGTGGCAGGGTCCTACAATGAGCAGTTCTTC
CASSFVAGSYNEQFF
>TRBD1|TRBJ2-7|once|TRBV7-8
TGTGCCAGCAGCTTATGGACAGGGACATCTTACGAGCAGTACTTC
CASSLWTGTSYEQYF
>-|TRBJ1-5|many|TRBV20-1
TGCAGTGCCTCCATCCCAGGTTATAATCAGCCCCAGCATTTT
CSASIPGYNQPQHF
>TRBD1|TRBJ1-1|-|TRBV2
TGTGCCAGCAGGATAGACAGGGGCGGCACTGAAGCTTTCTTT
CASRIDRGGTEAFF
>-|TRBJ2-3|-|TRBV19
TGTGCCAGTAGTTGGGGGCAGGGGCGAACAGATACGCAGTATTTT
CASSWGQGRTDTQYF
>-|TRBJ1-1|many|TRBV10-2
TGCGCCAGCAGTGAGGCGGGGATTGGCACTGAAGCTTTCTTT
CASSEAGIGTEAFF
>TRBD1|TRBJ2-1|many|TRBV19
TGTGCCAGTGGACTCCGGGACAGGGCCAATGAGCAGTTCTTC
CASGLRDRANEQFF
>-|TRBJ1-5|-|TRBV25-1
TGTGCCAGCAGTGGTGCAGGGCTGGGCAATCAGCCCCAGCATTTT
CASSGAGLGNQPQHF
>-|TRBJ1-3|many|TRBV9
TGTGCCAGCAGTCAACAAGGGGGACCCAACTCTGGAAACACCATATATTTT
CASSQQGGPNSGNTIYF
>-|TRBJ2-7|-|TRBV29-1
TGCAGCGTCGGATATCAGGGTCTCTCCTACGAGCAGTACTTC
CSVGYQGLSYEQYF
>TRBD2|TRBJ2-1|-|TRBV14
TGTGCCAGCAGCCCTCCCATAGGGACTAGCGGGGGGGAGACCTACAATGAGCAGTTCTTC
CASSPPIGTSGGETYNEQFF
>-|TRBJ2-5|once|TRBV24-1
TGTGCCACCAGTGATCCCTCGAGGGAGACCCAGTACTTC
CATSDPSRETQYF
>-|TRBJ2-7|-|TRBV20-1
TGCAGTGCTAGTCCCCCTACCAACGAGCAGTACTTC
CSASPPTNEQYF
>TRBD1|TRBJ2-3|-|TRBV25-1
TGTGCCAGCAGTGTTGGGACAGGGGCAACAGATACGCAGTATTTT
CASSVGTGATDTQYF
>TRBD1|TRBJ1-3|many|TRBV15
TGTGCCACCCGGACAGGGTGGGGAAACACCATATATTTT
CATRTGWGNTIYF